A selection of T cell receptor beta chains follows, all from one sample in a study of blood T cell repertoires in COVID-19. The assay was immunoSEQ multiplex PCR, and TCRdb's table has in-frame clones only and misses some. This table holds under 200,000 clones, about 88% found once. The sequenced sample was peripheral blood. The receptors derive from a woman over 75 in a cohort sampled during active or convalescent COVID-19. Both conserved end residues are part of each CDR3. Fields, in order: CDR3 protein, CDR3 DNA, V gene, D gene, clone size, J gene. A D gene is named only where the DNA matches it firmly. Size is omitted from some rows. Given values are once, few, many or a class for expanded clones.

CASSYSSVNYGYTF | TGTGCCAGCAGTTACTCGAGCGTCAACTATGGCTACACCTTC | TRBV6-6 | - | - | TRBJ1-2
CASSVPQAGAYQPQHF | TGTGCCAGCAGCGTTCCCCAGGCAGGCGCCTATCAGCCCCAGCATTTT | TRBV2 | - | - | TRBJ1-5
CASSEWGQGARETQYF | TGCGCCAGCAGTGAGTGGGGACAGGGGGCGCGGGAGACCCAGTACTTC | TRBV10-2 | TRBD1 | - | TRBJ2-5
CASSQSGTGYNEQFF | TGTGCCAGCAGCCAGAGCGGGACTGGGTACAATGAGCAGTTCTTC | TRBV11-3 | TRBD2 | - | TRBJ2-1
CASSPSDSMGEQYF | TGTGCCAGCTCACCCTCGGACTCAATGGGCGAGCAGTACTTC | TRBV18 | - | - | TRBJ2-7
CASSSRVNTEAFF | TGCGCCAGCAGCTCCAGGGTGAACACTGAAGCTTTCTTT | TRBV5-1 | - | - | TRBJ1-1
CASYGFDRDACF | TGTGCCAGCTATGGATTTGACAGGGATGCTTGTTTC | TRBV2 | TRBD1 | - | TRBJ1-2
CASSSLYNEQFF | TGTGCCAGCAGCTCCTTATACAATGAGCAGTTCTTC | TRBV5-6 | - | once | TRBJ2-1
CASSAASGGTDTQYF | TGTGCCAGCAGTGCCGCTAGCGGGGGCACAGATACGCAGTATTTT | TRBV6-1 | TRBD2 | - | TRBJ2-3
CASSVQEYGYTF | TGTGCCAGCTCAGTACAGGAATATGGCTACACCTTC | TRBV18 | - | - | TRBJ1-2
CASSLAQGDTDTQYF | TGTGCCAGCAGCTTAGCGCAGGGTGATACAGATACGCAGTATTTT | TRBV7-2 | - | - | TRBJ2-3
CASSPRDRRAGTEAFF | TGTGCCAGCTCACCACGCGACCGCAGGGCTGGCACTGAAGCTTTCTTT | TRBV18 | - | - | TRBJ1-1
CASSLVAGAGGYTF | TGCGCCAGCAGCTTGGTGGCGGGGGCTGGAGGCTACACCTTC | TRBV5-1 | - | few | TRBJ1-2
CASSSGSGVNTGELFF | TGCGCCAGCAGCTCGGGGTCCGGAGTTAACACCGGGGAGCTGTTTTTT | TRBV5-1 | - | - | TRBJ2-2
CASSTPPHTIYF | TGTGCCAGTAGTACCCCCCCTCACACCATATATTTT | TRBV19 | - | - | TRBJ1-3
CASSRGPTYNEQFF | TGTGCCAGCAGTAGGGGTCCGACCTACAATGAGCAGTTCTTC | TRBV7-2 | - | - | TRBJ2-1
CASSLGGQGYQPQHF | TGTGCCAGCAGTTTAGGGGGACAGGGTTATCAGCCCCAGCATTTT | TRBV27 | TRBD1 | - | TRBJ1-5
CASSVDSSSGNTIYF | TGCGCCAGCAGCGTCGACAGCAGCTCTGGAAACACCATATATTTT | TRBV5-1 | - | - | TRBJ1-3
CASRPRDSQETQYF | TGTGCCAGCAGGCCACGGGACAGCCAAGAGACCCAGTACTTC | TRBV27 | TRBD1 | - | TRBJ2-5
CASSDSQSTGTGGFRGNQPQHF | TGTGCCAGCAGTGACTCGCAATCGACCGGGACAGGGGGCTTCAGAGGCAATCAGCCCCAGCATTTT | TRBV6-4 | TRBD1 | - | TRBJ1-5
CASSDSSSINEQFF | TGTGCCAGCAGTGACTCATCTAGCATCAATGAGCAGTTCTTC | TRBV6-4 | - | few | TRBJ2-1
CASSQAGYSTDTQYF | TGTGCCAGCAGCCAAGCAGGGTATAGCACAGATACGCAGTATTTT | TRBV4-2 | - | few | TRBJ2-3
CASSRGEGGQPQHF | TGTGCCAGCTCCAGAGGGGAGGGGGGTCAGCCCCAGCATTTT | TRBV18 | - | - | TRBJ1-5
CASSEYQGGKSYEQYF | TGCGCCAGCAGTGAGTATCAGGGGGGCAAGAGCTACGAGCAGTACTTC | TRBV10-1 | - | - | TRBJ2-7
CASSELAGGQETQYF | TGCGCCAGCAGTGAGCTCGCGGGAGGGCAGGAGACCCAGTACTTC | TRBV10-1 | TRBD2 | - | TRBJ2-5
CASSPPTGGGRSYEQYF | TGTGCCAGCTCACCTCCGACAGGGGGCGGTAGGTCCTACGAGCAGTACTTC | TRBV18 | TRBD1 | - | TRBJ2-7
CASSLLGQWPTQYF | TGTGCCAGCAGCTTATTGGGACAGTGGCCTACCCAGTACTTC | TRBV11-2 | TRBD1 | - | TRBJ2-5
CAWSKHPNTEAFF | TGTGCCTGGAGCAAACACCCGAACACTGAAGCTTTCTTT | TRBV30 | - | once | TRBJ1-1
CASTEGQGLSYEQYF | TGTGCCAGCACCGAAGGACAGGGGTTATCCTACGAGCAGTACTTC | TRBV7-9 | TRBD1 | few | TRBJ2-7
CASSPSGGRPTEAFF | TGTGCCAGCTCACCATCGGGGGGCCGCCCCACTGAAGCTTTCTTT | TRBV18 | - | once | TRBJ1-1
CASSTPGQGYEQYF | TGTGCCAGCAGCACGCCGGGACAGGGTTACGAGCAGTACTTC | TRBV28 | TRBD1 | - | TRBJ2-7
CASSRSRVDYGYTF | TGTGCCAGCAGTCGGAGCAGGGTAGACTATGGCTACACCTTC | TRBV28 | - | once | TRBJ1-2
CSASLRGIYNEQFF | TGCAGTGCTAGTTTGCGGGGGATTTACAATGAGCAGTTCTTC | TRBV20-1 | TRBD2 | - | TRBJ2-1
CASSLRTSGRGDTQYF | TGTGCCAGCAGCTTGAGGACTAGCGGGAGGGGAGATACGCAGTATTTT | TRBV5-6 | TRBD2 | - | TRBJ2-3
CASSTRYRDEQFF | TGTGCCAGCAGCACACGTTACCGGGATGAGCAGTTCTTC | TRBV5-4 | - | - | TRBJ2-1
CASSQGTSYTDTQYF | TGTGCCAGCAGCCAAGGGACTAGCTACACAGATACGCAGTATTTT | TRBV3-1/TRBV3-2 | TRBD2 | - | TRBJ2-3
CASSPGTSGTHDNEQFF | TGTGCCAGCAGCCCCGGGACTAGCGGGACACATGACAATGAGCAGTTCTTC | TRBV11-3 | TRBD2 | once | TRBJ2-1
CSVEVASALPEAFF | TGCAGCGTTGAAGTGGCAAGCGCCCTCCCTGAAGCTTTCTTT | TRBV29-1 | - | - | TRBJ1-1
CASSSAGVMVTGELFF | TGTGCCAGCAGTTCCGCCGGGGTTATGGTCACCGGGGAGCTGTTTTTT | TRBV27 | - | - | TRBJ2-2
CASSLERGQGNPYEQYF | TGCGCCAGCAGCTTGGAAAGGGGACAGGGCAATCCCTACGAGCAGTACTTC | TRBV5-1 | TRBD1 | - | TRBJ2-7
CAISADRQGLSGNTIYF | TGTGCCATCAGTGCCGACCGACAGGGCCTTAGTGGAAACACCATATATTTT | TRBV10-3 | TRBD1 | - | TRBJ1-3
CASSLETRGGGFNEKLFF | TGCGCCAGCAGCTTGGAAACGCGGGGAGGAGGATTTAATGAAAAACTGTTTTTT | TRBV5-1 | - | - | TRBJ1-4